The 4 T cell receptor beta chains below were found in one sample sequenced in a study of identical twins. TCRdb itself ran the 5' RACE reads through MiXCR, one entry per CDR3 protein. Seen here are approximately 240,000 distinct CDR3 sequences, over 13% observed once, and the top ten hold 8.8%. The material sequenced was memory (CD45RO+) T cells sorted from blood. The source of these receptors is a woman between 18 and 29 years old in good health.

CDR3 sequence reads: CASSLALVFSYEQYF. The DNA of the CDR3 is TGTGCCAGCAGCTTGGCTCTAGTCTTCTCCTACGAGCAGTACTTC. The rearrangement uses TRBV5-5 and TRBJ2-7, with unresolved D. CDR3 size: 15 residues. Germline V gene sequence: CDR1 SGHKS, CDR2 YYEKEE (reference sequence). V lost 0 bases and J lost 0, with 10 bases in between.

This clonotype was observed a few times. V usage is TRBV10-3 and J usage is TRBJ2-6; D unresolved. Deletions cut 6 bases from V and 2 bases from J, with 2 bases between. Germline lookup yields CDR1 ENHRY and CDR2 SYGVKD. The CDR3 has 12 amino acids. As DNA, the CDR3 is TGTGCCATCAGCCCTGGGGCCAACGTCCTGACTTTC. Protein: CAISPGANVLTF.

CDR3 nucleotide sequence: TGTGCCACCAGTGATTCTCGAGGGGGCTTCAATGAGCAGTTCTTC. This sequence encodes CATSDSRGGFNEQFF. The chain uses TRBV24-1 and TRBJ2-1; 7 bases line up with TRBD1. The CDR3 runs 15 residues. The germline CDR1 and CDR2 sequences are KGHDR and SFDVKD. J lost 6 bases, V lost 2 bases, and 6 bases had no gene match.

This clonotype was observed a handful of times. The rearrangement joins TRBV10-3 to TRBJ1-2, with TRBD1 identical over 12 bases. CDR1 and CDR2 (germline): ENHRY, SYGVKD. The length of the CDR3 is 14 residues. J gave up 7 bases and V 6 bases, and 6 bases lay outside the gene matches. CDR3 in DNA: TGTGCCATCAGGCCGGGACAGGGGGCAGGTGGCTACACCTTC. Its translation: CAIRPGQGAGGYTF.